Presented here are 20 T cell receptor beta chains from one specimen sequenced in a study of CD8+CD57+ T cells in acquired aplastic anemia. The authors sequenced patients whose flow cytometry had shown CD8+CD57+ cell expansion. Genomic DNA served as template for TCR beta VDJ and CDR3 profiling. MiXCR was run by TCRdb on the reads, yielding one entry per CDR3 protein. Of hundreds of thousands of distinct CDR3 sequences listed, around 46% are singletons. Material for sequencing was sorted CD4+, CD8+, or CD8+CD57+ T cells (not recorded which) from PBMCs. The receptors derive from a human donor with aplastic anemia.

V usage is TRBV7-9 and J usage is TRBJ2-7; TRBD2 matches 14 bases. The J segment lost 1 base and the V segment lost 5 bases, leaving 10 bases of the junction unmatched. CDR3 length: 18 amino acids. Germline V gene data show CDR1 as SEHNR and CDR2 as FQNEAQ (reference sequence). CDR3 in amino acids: CASSRTSGGPSPSYEQYF. CDR3 DNA sequence: TGTGCCAGCAGCAGGACTAGCGGGGGGCCGTCACCTTCCTACGAGCAGTACTTC.

Notes on this clonotype: Germline and junction disagree at one end, which may indicate a read error. The CDR3 is CASGLAGTGGGYTF. As DNA, the CDR3 is TGCGCCAGCGGCTTGGCAGGGACAGGGGGTGGCTACACCTTC. This chain connects TRBV5-1 to TRBJ1-2; 11 nucleotides match TRBD1. The CDR3 spans 14 residues. Germline V gene lookup returns CDR1 SGHRS and CDR2 YFSETQ.

This clonotype was observed a single time. Its ends do not fully match the called genes, so a read error is possible. The rearrangement links TRBV25-1 to TRBJ2-7; TRBD1 matches 7 bases. The CDR3 sequence is 15 residues long. Germline V gene data show CDR1 as MGHDK and CDR2 as SYGVNS. Here the CDR3 reads CASSATGQPVYGQYF. The CDR3 DNA follows: TGTGCCAGCAGTGCAACGGGACAGCCAGTCTACGGGCAGTACTTC.

The V call is TRBV12-3 or TRBV12-4, the J call TRBJ1-2; a weak D match, TRBD1 (5 bases). CDR3 length: 15 amino acids. The V end lost 1 base, the J end lost 2 bases, and 11 bases lay between the germline ends. CDR3 sequence: CASSLESGFNYGYTF. For the CDR3, the DNA is TGTGCCAGCAGTTTAGAATCAGGGTTCAACTATGGCTACACCTTC.

This clonotype was detected ten times or more. This chain connects TRBV5-8 to TRBJ1-6; no clear D gene. Germline lookup yields CDR1 SGHTS and CDR2 YDEGEE. The CDR3 sequence is 16 residues long. Trimming stripped 4 bases from V and 2 bases from J, with 13 bases between. As DNA, the CDR3 is TGTGCCAGCAGCCAAGAGTTATGGACCTATAATTCACCCCTCCACTTT. It yields the protein CASSQELWTYNSPLHF.

The rearrangement joins TRBV18 to TRBJ2-7, with D perhaps given as TRBD1 or TRBD2 (5 bases each). CDR3 length equals 14 residues. Trimming took off 2 bases at V and 5 bases at J, with 13 bases between the two ends. Germline loops: CDR1 KGHSH, CDR2 LQKENI. CDR3 amino acids: CASSPEGPRHEQYF. Here the CDR3 DNA reads TGTGCCAGCTCACCAGAGGGACCAAGGCACGAGCAGTACTTC.

This clonotype has ten or more counts. The V and J genes are TRBV7-8 and TRBJ2-7; D may be TRBD2 (6 bases). Looked up from germline, CDR1 is SGHVS and CDR2 is FQNEAQ. This CDR3 is 15 amino acids long. V was clipped by 1 base and J by 5 bases, with 15 bases between them. The CDR3 DNA follows: TGTGCCAGCAGCTTAGACGGCGGGGAAGGGAACGAGCAGTACTTC. This translates into CASSLDGGEGNEQYF.

J is TRBJ2-2 and V is TRBV2; the D is unclear. The germline V and J ends were trimmed by 6 bases and 2 bases, with 7 bases remaining between them. This CDR3 has 13 residues. Germline values: CDR1 SNHLY, CDR2 FYNNEI. For the CDR3, the DNA is TGTGCCAGCAGGGACCGAAACACCGGGGAGCTGTTTTTT. Translated: CASRDRNTGELFF.

Many counts were recorded for this clonotype. The chain employs TRBV20-1 and TRBJ2-2; 8 positions agree with TRBD1. The J segment lost 3 bases and the V segment lost 5 bases, leaving 2 bases of the junction unmatched. Germline V CDR1 and CDR2: DFQATT, SNEGSKA (reference sequence). The CDR3 contains 13 residues. The CDR3 DNA follows: TGCAGTGCTGAGACAGGGGACACCGGGGAGCTGTTTTTT. Amino acids: CSAETGDTGELFF.

J is TRBJ1-5 and V is TRBV2, with D unresolved. There are 15 residues in the CDR3. The V gene's germline CDR1 is SNHLY and CDR2 FYNNEI. V lost 0 bases and J 6 bases, leaving 12 bases between the germline ends. In DNA, the CDR3 is TGTGCCAGCAGTGAAGCGGGCTTATCAGGTCAGCCCCAGCATTTT. Amino acids: CASSEAGLSGQPQHF.

The V gene is TRBV20-1, the J gene TRBJ2-3, with D unclear. Germline V gives CDR1 DFQATT, CDR2 SNEGSKA (reference sequence). CDR3 length: 15 amino acids. Trimming stripped 0 bases from V and 0 bases from J, with 10 bases between. The CDR3 coding sequence is TGCAGTGCTAGAGATCCGGAGAGTAGCACAGATACGCAGTATTTT. Protein: CSARDPESSTDTQYF.

With regard to this clonotype: This may be a read error: a much more frequent sequence differs by one nucleotide. Lacking the conserved final phenylalanine or tryptophan, this CDR3 likely reflects a read error. The chain couples TRBV7-3 to TRBJ2-3; 8 bases are a match to TRBD2. This CDR3 region has 16 residues. Germline loops: CDR1 SGHTA, CDR2 FQGTGA. The trim removed 5 bases at V and 4 bases at J, leaving 11 bases unmatched. Here the CDR3 reads CASSPRSGGLADTQYL. In nucleotides, the CDR3 is TGTGCCAGCAGCCCCAGGTCGGGGGGGCTCGCAGATACGCAGTATCTT.

Worth noting for this clonotype: The DNA is left out, because the CDR3 cannot be placed on it with certainty; the CDR3 is given as TCRdb lists it. The rearrangement links TRBV20-1 to TRBJ1-5. A total of 16 residues make up the CDR3, ends included. Germline CDR1 DFQATT, CDR2 SNEGSKA (reference sequence). The CDR3 protein is CSARMPTMSSSSGQHF.

This clonotype was counted ten times or more. This sequence joins TRBV4-3 and TRBJ1-1; TRBD1 is a possible D gene (6 bases). CDR1 is LGHNA, CDR2 YSLEER, per germline. CDR3 length: 13 residues. The V end lost 3 bases, the J end lost 8 bases, and 13 bases lay between the germline ends. The CDR3 loop is CASSQDRSTEAFF. The CDR3 nucleotides read TGCGCCAGCAGCCAGGACAGATCCACCGAAGCTTTCTTT.

Ten or more counts support this clonotype. The chain carries TRBV9 and TRBJ2-1; D might be TRBD2 (7 bases). This CDR3 is 15 amino acids long. CDR1 SGDLS and CDR2 YYNGEE come from the germline V gene. The germline V and J ends were trimmed by 3 bases and 2 bases, with 12 bases remaining between them. CDR3 region: CASSGGEGAYNEQFF. CDR3 DNA sequence: TGTGCCAGCAGCGGCGGGGAGGGGGCCTACAATGAGCAGTTCTTC. Together with reference TRBV9 and TRBJ2-1, the CDR3 gives the full variable domain: DSGVTQTPKHLITATGQRVTLRCSPRSGDLSVYWYQQSLDQGLQFLIQYYNGEERAKGNILERFSAQQFPDLHSELNLSSLELGDSALYFCASSGGEGAYNEQFFGPGTRLTVL.

This clonotype was recorded at least ten times. CDR3: CASSLAGRDNNQPQHF. CDR3 coding DNA: TGTGCCAGCAGCTTAGCGGGCAGGGATAACAATCAGCCCCAGCATTTT. This chain joins TRBV7-9 and TRBJ1-5; weak D call: TRBD1 (5 bases). Deletions cut 0 bases from V and 3 bases from J, with 12 bases between. CDR3 length: 16 residues. Germline loops: CDR1 SEHNR, CDR2 FQNEAQ (reference sequence).

There are a few counts of this clonotype. The CDR3 here is CAISGGRADEQFF. DNA of the CDR3: TGTGCCATCAGTGGAGGGAGGGCCGATGAGCAGTTCTTC. This chain links TRBV10-3 with TRBJ2-1, with TRBD2 matching 7 bases. The CDR3 covers 13 residues. With V trimmed by 4 bases and J by 8 bases, 5 bases remained unmatched. CDR1 is ENHRY and CDR2 is SYGVKD in the germline V gene.

This clonotype came up once. The chain links TRBV7-8 to TRBJ2-7; D is possibly TRBD2 (7 bases). The CDR3 contains 14 residues. Germline V gene sequence: CDR1 SGHVS, CDR2 FQNEAQ. V lost 6 bases and J 5 bases, leaving 17 bases between the germline ends. The CDR3 loop is CASSVGGGANEQYF. CDR3 bases: TGTGCCAGCAGTGTAGGTGGGGGGGCCAACGAGCAGTACTTC. Full variable domain (outside the CDR3, taken from reference TRBV7-8 and TRBJ2-7): GAGVSQSPRYKVAKRGQDVALRCDPISGHVSLFWYQQALGQGPEFLTYFQNEAQLDKSGLPSDRFFAERPEGSVSTLKIQRTQQEDSAVYLCASSVGGGANEQYFGPGTRLTVT.

The chain links TRBV25-1 to TRBJ2-1; 8 positions match TRBD1. CDR1 and CDR2 from the germline V gene are MGHDK and SYGVNS. CDR3 length equals 15 residues. V lost 4 bases, J lost 4 bases, and 6 bases stayed unmatched. The CDR3 is CASSAPDRAYNEQFF. The CDR3 region has the DNA TGTGCCAGCAGTGCCCCGGACAGGGCGTACAATGAGCAGTTCTTC.

The rearrangement uses TRBV7-9 and TRBJ1-6, with a tentative D call TRBD1 (6 bases). This CDR3 has 15 residues. Trimming left V 4 bases short and J 6 bases short, with 13 bases between. Germline V CDR1 and CDR2: SEHNR, FQNEAQ (reference sequence). The CDR3 loop reads CASSSRTALNSPLHF. CDR3 sequence (DNA): TGTGCCAGCAGCTCCCGGACAGCTCTTAATTCACCCCTCCACTTT. Using reference TRBV7-9 and TRBJ1-6 for the parts outside the CDR3, the full variable domain is DTGVSQNPRHKITKRGQNVTFRCDPISEHNRLYWYRQTLGQGPEFLTYFQNEAQLEKSRLLSDRFSAERPKGSFSTLEIQRTEQGDSAMYLCASSSRTALNSPLHFGNGTRLTVT.